The sequence of this T cell receptor (beta chain) was determined in a study of T cells after yellow fever vaccination. This clonotype occurred a few times. Its antigen is currently unknown. Study-wide results and limits: From the bulk population, abundant clonotypes could contaminate and appear within FACS-sorted repertoires.

For TCR, cDNA came from 5'RACE template switching, which added a universal primer site and UMIs. TCRdb re-called the 5' RACE reads through MiXCR, storing one row per CDR3 protein. The table lists about 550,000 distinct CDR3 sequences, around 21% of them singletons. CDR1 is MNHEY and CDR2 is SVGEGT in the germline V gene. V was clipped by 5 bases and J by 4 bases; unmatched bases: 8. The CDR3 extends over 17 amino acids. The origin of this receptor is a man aged 25-45 years who received the YFV17D yellow fever vaccine. The sample here was PBMCs, taken 15 days after the yellow fever booster vaccination. This sequence joins TRBV6-2 or TRBV6-3 and TRBJ2-1; 13 bases agree with TRBD2. CDR3 in DNA: TGTGCCAGCAGTCTTTCGACTAGCGGGGGGACATACAATGAGCAGTTCTTC. The encoded protein is CASSLSTSGGTYNEQFF.